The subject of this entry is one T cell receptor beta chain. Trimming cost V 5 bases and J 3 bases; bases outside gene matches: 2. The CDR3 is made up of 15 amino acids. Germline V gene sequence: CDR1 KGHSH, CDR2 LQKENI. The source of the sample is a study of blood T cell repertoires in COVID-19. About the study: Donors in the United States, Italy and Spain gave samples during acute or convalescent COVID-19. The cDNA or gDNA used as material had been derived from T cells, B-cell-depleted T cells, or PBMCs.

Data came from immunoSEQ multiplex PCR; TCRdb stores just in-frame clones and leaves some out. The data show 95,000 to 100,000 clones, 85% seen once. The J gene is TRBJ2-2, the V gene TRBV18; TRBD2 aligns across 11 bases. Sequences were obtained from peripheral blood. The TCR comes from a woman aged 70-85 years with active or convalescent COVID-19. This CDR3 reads CASSTGLADTGELFF. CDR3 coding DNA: TGTGCCAGCTCAACGGGACTAGCGGACACCGGGGAGCTGTTTTTT.